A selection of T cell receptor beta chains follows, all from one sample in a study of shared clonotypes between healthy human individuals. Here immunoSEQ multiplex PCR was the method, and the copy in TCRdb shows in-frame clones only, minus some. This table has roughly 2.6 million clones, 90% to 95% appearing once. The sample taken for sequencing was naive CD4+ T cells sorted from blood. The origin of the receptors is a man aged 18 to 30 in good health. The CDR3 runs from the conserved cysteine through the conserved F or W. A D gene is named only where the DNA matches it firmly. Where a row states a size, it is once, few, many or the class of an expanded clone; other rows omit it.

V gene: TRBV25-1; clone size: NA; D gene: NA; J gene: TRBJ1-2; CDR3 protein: CASRQGLFYGYTF; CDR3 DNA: TGTGCCAGCAGACAGGGTTTATTCTATGGCTACACCTTC
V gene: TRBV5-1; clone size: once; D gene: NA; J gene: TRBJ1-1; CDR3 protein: CASSFGGWGLATEAFF; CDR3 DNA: TGCGCCAGCAGCTTTGGGGGTTGGGGGCTTGCCACTGAAGCTTTCTTT
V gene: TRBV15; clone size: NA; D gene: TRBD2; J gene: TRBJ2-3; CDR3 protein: CATSSLSGRATDTQYF; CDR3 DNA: TGTGCCACCAGCAGCCTAAGCGGGAGGGCGACAGATACGCAGTATTTT
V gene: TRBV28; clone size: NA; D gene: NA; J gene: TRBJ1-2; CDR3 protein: CASIKTGRYYGYTF; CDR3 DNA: TGTGCCAGCATAAAAACAGGGCGATACTATGGCTACACCTTC
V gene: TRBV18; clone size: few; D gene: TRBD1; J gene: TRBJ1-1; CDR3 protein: CASSPTGDTEAFF; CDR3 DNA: TGTGCCAGCTCACCAACAGGGGACACTGAAGCTTTCTTT
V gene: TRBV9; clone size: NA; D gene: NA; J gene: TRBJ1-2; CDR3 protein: CASSAPSKGNRENGYTF; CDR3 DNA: TGTGCCAGCAGCGCCCCCTCAAAGGGGAACAGAGAGAATGGCTACACCTTC
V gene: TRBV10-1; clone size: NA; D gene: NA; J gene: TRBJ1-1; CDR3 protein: CASSGGSIGSAEAFF; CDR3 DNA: TGCGCCAGCAGTGGGGGCTCTATCGGTAGCGCAGAAGCTTTCTTT
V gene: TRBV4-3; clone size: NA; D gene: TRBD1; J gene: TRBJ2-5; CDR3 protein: CASSQGVGQVAETQYF; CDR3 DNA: TGCGCCAGCAGCCAAGGTGTCGGACAGGTCGCAGAGACCCAGTACTTC
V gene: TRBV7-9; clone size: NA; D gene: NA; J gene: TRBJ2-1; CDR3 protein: CASSLASGASYNEQFF; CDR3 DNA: TGTGCCAGCAGCTTAGCGTCCGGAGCGTCCTACAATGAGCAGTTCTTC
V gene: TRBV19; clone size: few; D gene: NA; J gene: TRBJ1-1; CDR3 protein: CASSLQALNTEAFF; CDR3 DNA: TGTGCCAGTAGCCTCCAGGCACTGAACACTGAAGCTTTCTTT
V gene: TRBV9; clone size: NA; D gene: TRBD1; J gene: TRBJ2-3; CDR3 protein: CASSVSPGTGGDTDTQYF; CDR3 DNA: TGTGCCAGCAGCGTAAGTCCAGGCACAGGGGGCGATACAGATACGCAGTATTTT
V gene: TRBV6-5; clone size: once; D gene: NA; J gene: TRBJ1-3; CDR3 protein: CASSRDNSGNTIYF; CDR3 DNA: TGTGCCAGCAGCCGGGACAACTCTGGAAACACCATATATTTT
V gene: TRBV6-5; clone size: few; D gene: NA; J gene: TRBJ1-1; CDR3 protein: CASRTAGKNTEAFF; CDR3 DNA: TGTGCCAGCAGGACTGCAGGGAAGAACACTGAAGCTTTCTTT
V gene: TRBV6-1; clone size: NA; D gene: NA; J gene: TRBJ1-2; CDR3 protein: CASSEAGDAFYGYTF; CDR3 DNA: TGTGCCAGCAGTGAGGCAGGGGACGCCTTCTATGGCTACACCTTC
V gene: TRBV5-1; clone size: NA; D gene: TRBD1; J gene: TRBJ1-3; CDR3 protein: CASSGDRGRNTIYF; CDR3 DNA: TGCGCCAGCAGTGGCGACAGGGGGCGAAACACCATATATTTT
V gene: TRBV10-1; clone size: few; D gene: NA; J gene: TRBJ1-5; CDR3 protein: CAAMDQPQHF; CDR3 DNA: TGCGCCGCAATGGATCAGCCCCAGCATTTT
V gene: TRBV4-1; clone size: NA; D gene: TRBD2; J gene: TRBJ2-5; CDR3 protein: CASSQDGLAGEVETQYF; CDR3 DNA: TGCGCCAGCAGCCAAGATGGGCTAGCGGGAGAGGTAGAGACCCAGTACTTC
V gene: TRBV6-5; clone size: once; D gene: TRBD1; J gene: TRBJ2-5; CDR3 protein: CASSRQGAGETQYF; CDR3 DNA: TGTGCCAGCAGTCGACAGGGGGCGGGGGAGACCCAGTACTTC
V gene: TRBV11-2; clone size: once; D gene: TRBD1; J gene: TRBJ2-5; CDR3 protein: CASSLQPGQGRGETQYF; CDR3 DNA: TGTGCCAGCAGCTTACAACCGGGACAGGGGCGAGGAGAGACCCAGTACTTC
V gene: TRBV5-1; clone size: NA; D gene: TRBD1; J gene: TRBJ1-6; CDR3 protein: CASSTSPGGENSPLHF; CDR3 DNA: TGCGCCAGCAGCACATCCCCAGGGGGCGAGAATTCACCCCTCCACTTT
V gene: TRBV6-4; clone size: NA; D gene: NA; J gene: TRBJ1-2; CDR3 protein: CASSDNSVYSFGYRGGTMRGYTF; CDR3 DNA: TGTGCCAGCAGTGACAACTCCGTGTACTCATTTGGCTACCGGGGAGGCACTATGAGGGGCTACACCTTC
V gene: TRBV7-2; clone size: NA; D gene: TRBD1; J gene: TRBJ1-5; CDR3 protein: CASSLTKGQGHWGNQPQHF; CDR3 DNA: TGTGCCAGCAGCTTAACCAAGGGACAGGGACATTGGGGCAATCAGCCCCAGCATTTT
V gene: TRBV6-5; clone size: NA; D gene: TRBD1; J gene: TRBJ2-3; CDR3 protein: CASRGTGITDTQYF; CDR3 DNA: TGTGCCAGCAGAGGGACAGGGATCACAGATACGCAGTATTTT
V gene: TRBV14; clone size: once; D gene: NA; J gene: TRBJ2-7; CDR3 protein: CASSQTSAGHPYEQYF; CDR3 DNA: TGTGCCAGCAGCCAGACGAGCGCGGGACACCCCTACGAGCAGTACTTC
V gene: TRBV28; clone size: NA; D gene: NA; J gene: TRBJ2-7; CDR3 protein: CASSSPEGEQYF; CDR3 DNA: TGTGCCAGCAGTTCCCCGGAGGGCGAGCAGTACTTC
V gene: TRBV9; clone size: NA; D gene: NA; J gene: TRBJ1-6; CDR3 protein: CASSSHDSPYNSPLHF; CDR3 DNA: TGTGCCAGCAGCTCCCACGACAGTCCATATAATTCACCCCTCCACTTT
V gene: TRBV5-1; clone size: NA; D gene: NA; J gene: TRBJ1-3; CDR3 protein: CASSLEGQDGNTIYF; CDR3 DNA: TGCGCCAGCAGCTTGGAGGGGCAGGACGGGAACACCATATATTTT
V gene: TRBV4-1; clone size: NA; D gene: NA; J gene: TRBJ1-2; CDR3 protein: CASSPRGGNYGYTF; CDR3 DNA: TGCGCCAGCAGCCCCCGCGGGGGGAACTATGGCTACACCTTC
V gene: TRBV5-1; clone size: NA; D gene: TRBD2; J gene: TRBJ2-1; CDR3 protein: CASSLLAGAYNEQFF; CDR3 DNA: TGCGCCAGCAGCTTACTAGCGGGAGCCTACAATGAGCAGTTCTTC
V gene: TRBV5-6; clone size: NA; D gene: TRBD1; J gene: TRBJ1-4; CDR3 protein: CASSPLTRDRGSEKLFF; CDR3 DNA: TGTGCCAGCAGCCCACTTACCCGGGACAGGGGAAGTGAAAAACTGTTTTTT
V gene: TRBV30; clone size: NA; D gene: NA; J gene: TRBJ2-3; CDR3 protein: CAWSSEDTQYF; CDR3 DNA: TGTGCCTGGAGTTCGGAAGATACGCAGTATTTT
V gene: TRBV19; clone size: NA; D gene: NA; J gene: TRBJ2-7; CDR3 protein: CASSISPRGVYEQYF; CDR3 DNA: TGTGCCAGTAGTATAAGCCCCAGGGGAGTTTACGAGCAGTACTTC
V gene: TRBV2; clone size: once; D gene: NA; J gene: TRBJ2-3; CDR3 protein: CASSGSTDTQYF; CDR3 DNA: TGTGCCAGCAGCGGGAGCACAGATACGCAGTATTTT
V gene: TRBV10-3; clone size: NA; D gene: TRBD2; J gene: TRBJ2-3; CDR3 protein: CAIRGTSASTDTQYF; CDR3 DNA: TGTGCCATCAGGGGGACTAGCGCCAGCACAGATACGCAGTATTTT
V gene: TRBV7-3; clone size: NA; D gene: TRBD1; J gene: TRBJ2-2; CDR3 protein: CASSAGQGATGELFF; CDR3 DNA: TGTGCCAGCAGCGCCGGACAGGGGGCCACCGGGGAGCTGTTTTTT
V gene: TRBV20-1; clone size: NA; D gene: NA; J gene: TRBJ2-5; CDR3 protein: CSARSQETQYF; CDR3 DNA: TGCAGTGCTAGGTCTCAAGAGACCCAGTACTTC
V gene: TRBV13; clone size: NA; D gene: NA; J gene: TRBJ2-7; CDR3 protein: CASSPRDRLGEQYF; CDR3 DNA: TGTGCCAGCAGCCCACGGGACCGCCTGGGCGAGCAGTACTTC
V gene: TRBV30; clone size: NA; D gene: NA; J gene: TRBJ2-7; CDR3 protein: CAWSDGSSYEQYF; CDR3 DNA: TGTGCCTGGAGTGACGGTAGCTCCTACGAGCAGTACTTC
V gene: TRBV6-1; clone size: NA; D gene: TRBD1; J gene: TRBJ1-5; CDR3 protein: CASSEIPGQGSNQPQHF; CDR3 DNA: TGTGCCAGCAGTGAAATCCCGGGACAGGGGAGCAATCAGCCCCAGCATTTT
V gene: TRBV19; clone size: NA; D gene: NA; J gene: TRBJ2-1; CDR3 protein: CASSPIGWGENEQFF; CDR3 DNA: TGTGCCAGTAGTCCCATCGGTTGGGGAGAAAATGAGCAGTTCTTC
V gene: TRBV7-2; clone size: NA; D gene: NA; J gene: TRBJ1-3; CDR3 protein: CASSLTPTGRIGNTIYF; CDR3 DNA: TGTGCCAGCAGCTTAACCCCCACGGGGCGGATAGGAAACACCATATATTTT
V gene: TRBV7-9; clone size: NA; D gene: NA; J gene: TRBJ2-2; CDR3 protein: CATPLGSRNTGELFF; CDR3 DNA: TGTGCCACCCCTTTGGGGTCAAGGAACACCGGGGAGCTGTTTTTT
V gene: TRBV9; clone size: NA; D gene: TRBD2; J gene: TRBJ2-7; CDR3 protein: CASSPISGGGLYEQYF; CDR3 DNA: TGTGCCAGCAGCCCCATATCCGGGGGGGGCTTGTACGAGCAGTACTTC
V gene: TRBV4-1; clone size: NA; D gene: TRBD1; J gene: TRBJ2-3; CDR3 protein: CASSPRIAGGTDTQYF; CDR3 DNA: TGCGCCAGCAGCCCCCGTATTGCAGGGGGTACAGATACGCAGTATTTT
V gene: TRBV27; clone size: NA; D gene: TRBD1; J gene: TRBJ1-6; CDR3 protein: CASSLKGAYSPLHF; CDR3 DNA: TGTGCCAGCAGTTTAAAGGGGGCTTATTCACCCCTCCACTTT
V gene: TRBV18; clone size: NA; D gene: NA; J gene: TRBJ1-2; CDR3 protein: CASSPPVVEHYYGYTF; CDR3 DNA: TGTGCCAGCTCACCACCGGTTGTCGAACACTACTATGGCTACACCTTC
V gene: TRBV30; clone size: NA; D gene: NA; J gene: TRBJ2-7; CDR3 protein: CAWSVHSSYEQYF; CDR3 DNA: TGTGCCTGGAGTGTCCACAGCTCCTACGAGCAGTACTTC
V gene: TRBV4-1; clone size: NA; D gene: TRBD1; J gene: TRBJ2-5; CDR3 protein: CASSQDWSGGIETQYF; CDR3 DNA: TGCGCCAGCAGCCAAGATTGGTCAGGGGGAATAGAGACCCAGTACTTC
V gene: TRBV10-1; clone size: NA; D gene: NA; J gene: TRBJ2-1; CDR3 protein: CASSELVRGKSSYNEQFF; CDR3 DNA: TGCGCCAGCAGTGAGTTGGTCCGCGGGAAGAGCTCCTACAATGAGCAGTTCTTC
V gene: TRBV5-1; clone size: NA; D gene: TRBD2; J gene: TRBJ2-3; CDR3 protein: CASGGTSGSPTDTQYF; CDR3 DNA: TGCGCCAGCGGGGGGACTAGCGGGAGCCCTACAGATACGCAGTATTTT
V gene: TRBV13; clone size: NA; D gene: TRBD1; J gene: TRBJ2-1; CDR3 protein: CASSLVVDRGLDEQFF; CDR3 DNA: TGTGCCAGCAGCTTAGTAGTGGACAGGGGGTTGGATGAGCAGTTCTTC
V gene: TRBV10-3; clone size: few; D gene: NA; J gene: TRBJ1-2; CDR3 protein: CAISEGGGYTF; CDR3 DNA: TGTGCCATCAGTGAGGGGGGAGGCTACACCTTC
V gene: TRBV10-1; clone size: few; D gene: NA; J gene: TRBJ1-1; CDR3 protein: CASSGQRNTEAFF; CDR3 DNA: TGCGCCAGCAGTGGACAGCGGAACACTGAAGCTTTCTTT
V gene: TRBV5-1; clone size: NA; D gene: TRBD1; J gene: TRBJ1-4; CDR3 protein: CASSPGTGSLPTNEKLFF; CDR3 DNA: TGCGCCAGCAGCCCCGGGACAGGGTCTTTGCCAACTAATGAAAAACTGTTTTTT
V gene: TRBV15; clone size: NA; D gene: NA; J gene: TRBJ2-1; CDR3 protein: CATSIWPGDWTIDEQFF; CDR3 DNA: TGTGCCACCAGCATTTGGCCCGGGGACTGGACTATTGATGAGCAGTTCTTC
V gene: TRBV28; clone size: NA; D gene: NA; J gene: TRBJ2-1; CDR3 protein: CASRGGFGANEQFF; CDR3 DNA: TGTGCCAGCAGAGGGGGGTTTGGGGCTAATGAGCAGTTCTTC
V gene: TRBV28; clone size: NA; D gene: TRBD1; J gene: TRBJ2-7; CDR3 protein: CASSSRQGGSYEQYF; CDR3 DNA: TGTGCCAGCAGTTCTCGACAGGGGGGCTCCTACGAGCAGTACTTC